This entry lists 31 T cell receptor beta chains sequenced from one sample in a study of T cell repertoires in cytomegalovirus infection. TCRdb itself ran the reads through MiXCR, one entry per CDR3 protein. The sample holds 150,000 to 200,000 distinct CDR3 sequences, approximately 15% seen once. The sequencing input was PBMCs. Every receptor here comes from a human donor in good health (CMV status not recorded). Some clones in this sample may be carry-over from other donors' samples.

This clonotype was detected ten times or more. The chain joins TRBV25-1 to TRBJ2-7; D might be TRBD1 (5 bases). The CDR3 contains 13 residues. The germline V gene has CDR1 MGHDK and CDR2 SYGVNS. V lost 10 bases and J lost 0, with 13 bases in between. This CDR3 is CATQLRASYEQYF. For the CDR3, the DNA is TGTGCCACCCAACTCAGGGCCTCCTACGAGCAGTACTTC.

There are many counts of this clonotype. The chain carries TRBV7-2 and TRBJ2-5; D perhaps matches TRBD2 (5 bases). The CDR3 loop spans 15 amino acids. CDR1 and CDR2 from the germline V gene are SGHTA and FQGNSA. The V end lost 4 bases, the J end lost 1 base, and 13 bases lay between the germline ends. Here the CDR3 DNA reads TGTGCCAGCAGCTCACAGAGCGGAGCCCAAGAGACCCAGTACTTC. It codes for CASSSQSGAQETQYF.

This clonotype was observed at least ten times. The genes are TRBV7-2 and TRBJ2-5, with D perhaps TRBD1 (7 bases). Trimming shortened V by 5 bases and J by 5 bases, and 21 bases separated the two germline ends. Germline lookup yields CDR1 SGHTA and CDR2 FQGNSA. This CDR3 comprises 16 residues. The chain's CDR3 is CASSLTGTVFLETQYF. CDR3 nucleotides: TGTGCCAGCAGCCTGACAGGGACTGTTTTCCTCGAGACCCAGTACTTC.

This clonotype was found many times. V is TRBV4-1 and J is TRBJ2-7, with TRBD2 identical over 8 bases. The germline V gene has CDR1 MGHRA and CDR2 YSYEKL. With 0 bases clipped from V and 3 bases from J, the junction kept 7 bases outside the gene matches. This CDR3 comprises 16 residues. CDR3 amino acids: CASSQEKLGLGYEQYF. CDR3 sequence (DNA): TGCGCCAGCAGCCAAGAAAAGTTGGGACTAGGCTACGAGCAGTACTTC.

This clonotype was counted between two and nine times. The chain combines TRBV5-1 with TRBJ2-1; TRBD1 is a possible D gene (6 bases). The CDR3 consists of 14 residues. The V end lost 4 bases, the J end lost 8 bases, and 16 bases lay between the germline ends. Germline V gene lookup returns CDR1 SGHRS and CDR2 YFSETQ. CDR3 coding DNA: TGCGCCAGCAGCGACCAGGGGCCCCTCGATGAGCAGTTCTTC. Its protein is CASSDQGPLDEQFF.

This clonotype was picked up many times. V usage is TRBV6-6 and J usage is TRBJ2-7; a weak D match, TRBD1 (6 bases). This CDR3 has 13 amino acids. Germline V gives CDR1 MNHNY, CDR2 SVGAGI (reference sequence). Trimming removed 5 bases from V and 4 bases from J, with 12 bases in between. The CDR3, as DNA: TGTGCCAGCAGTGGGTTAGACAGGTACGAGCAGTACTTC. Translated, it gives CASSGLDRYEQYF.

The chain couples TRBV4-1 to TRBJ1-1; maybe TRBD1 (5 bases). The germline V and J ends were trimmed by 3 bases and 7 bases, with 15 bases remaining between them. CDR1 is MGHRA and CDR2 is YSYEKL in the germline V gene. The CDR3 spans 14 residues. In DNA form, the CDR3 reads TGCGCCAGCAGCCAGAGCGGGGGGGGAATTGAAGCTTTCTTT. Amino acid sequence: CASSQSGGGIEAFF.

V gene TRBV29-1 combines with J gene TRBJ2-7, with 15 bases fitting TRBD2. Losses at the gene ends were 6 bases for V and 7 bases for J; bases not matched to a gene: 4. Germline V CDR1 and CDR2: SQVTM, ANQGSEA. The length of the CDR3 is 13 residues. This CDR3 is CSVPGTSGREQYF. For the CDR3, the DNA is TGCAGCGTACCAGGGACTAGCGGGAGGGAGCAGTACTTC.

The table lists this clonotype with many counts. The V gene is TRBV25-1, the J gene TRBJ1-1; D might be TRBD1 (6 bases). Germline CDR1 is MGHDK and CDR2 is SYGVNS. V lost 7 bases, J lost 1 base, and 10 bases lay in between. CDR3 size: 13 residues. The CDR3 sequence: CASKSTGNTEAFF. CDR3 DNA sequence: TGTGCCAGCAAATCGACAGGGAACACTGAAGCTTTCTTT.

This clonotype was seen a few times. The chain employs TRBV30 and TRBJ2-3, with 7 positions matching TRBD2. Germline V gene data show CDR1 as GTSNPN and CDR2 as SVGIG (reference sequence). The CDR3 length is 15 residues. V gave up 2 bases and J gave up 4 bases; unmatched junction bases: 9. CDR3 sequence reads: CAWSQIRDYPDTQYF. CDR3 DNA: TGTGCCTGGAGTCAAATCCGGGACTACCCAGATACGCAGTATTTT.

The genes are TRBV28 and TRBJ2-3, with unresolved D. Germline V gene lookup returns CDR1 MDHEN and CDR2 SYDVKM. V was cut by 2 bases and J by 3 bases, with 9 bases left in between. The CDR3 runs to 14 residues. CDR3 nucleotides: TGTGCCAGCAGTTTAGCGGCCTATACAGATACGCAGTATTTT. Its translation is CASSLAAYTDTQYF.

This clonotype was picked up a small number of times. This CDR3 reads CASSPRQTTNEKLFF. The CDR3 nucleotides are TGTGCCAGCAGCCCCCGACAGACAACTAATGAAAAACTGTTTTTT. The V gene is TRBV6-5, the J gene TRBJ1-4; a possible D gene is TRBD1 (5 bases). Trimming shortened V by 6 bases and J by 0 bases, and 11 bases separated the two germline ends. CDR1 is MNHEY, CDR2 SVGAGI, per germline. The CDR3 loop spans 15 amino acids.

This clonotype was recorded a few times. The CDR3 DNA sequence: TGTGCCAGCAGTACGACAGCTTTTAACTATGGCTACACCTTC. This translates into CASSTTAFNYGYTF. The chain employs TRBV6-5 and TRBJ1-2, with D possibly being TRBD1 (5 bases). Per the germline V gene, CDR1 is MNHEY and CDR2 is SVGAGI. This CDR3 region has 14 residues. V gave up 5 bases and J gave up 1 base, with 11 bases separating them.

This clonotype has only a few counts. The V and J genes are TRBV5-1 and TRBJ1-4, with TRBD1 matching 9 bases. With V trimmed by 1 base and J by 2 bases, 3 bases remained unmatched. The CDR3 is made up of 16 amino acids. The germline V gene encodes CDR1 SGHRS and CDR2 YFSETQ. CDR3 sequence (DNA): TGCGCCAGCAGCTTGCGACAGGGGGGCACTAATGAAAAACTGTTTTTT. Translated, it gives CASSLRQGGTNEKLFF.

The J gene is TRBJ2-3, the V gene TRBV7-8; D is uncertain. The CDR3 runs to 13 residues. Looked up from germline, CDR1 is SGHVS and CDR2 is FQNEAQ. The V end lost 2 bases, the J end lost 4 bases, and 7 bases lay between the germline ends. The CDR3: CASSLKWADTQYF. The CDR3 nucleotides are TGTGCCAGCAGCTTAAAGTGGGCAGATACGCAGTATTTT.

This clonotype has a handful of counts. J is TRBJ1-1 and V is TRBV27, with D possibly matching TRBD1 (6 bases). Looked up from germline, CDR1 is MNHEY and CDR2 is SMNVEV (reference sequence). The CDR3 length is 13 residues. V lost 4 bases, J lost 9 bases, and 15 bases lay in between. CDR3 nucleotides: TGTGCCAGCAGTTCCTCCGGGACAAGAAAAGCTTTCTTT. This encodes CASSSSGTRKAFF.

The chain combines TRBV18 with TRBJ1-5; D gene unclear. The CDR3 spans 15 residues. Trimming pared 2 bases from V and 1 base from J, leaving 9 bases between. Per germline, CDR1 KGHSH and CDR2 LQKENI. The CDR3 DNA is TGTGCCAGCTCACCAGGCGCCCGGAGCAATCAGCCCCAGCATTTT. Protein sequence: CASSPGARSNQPQHF.

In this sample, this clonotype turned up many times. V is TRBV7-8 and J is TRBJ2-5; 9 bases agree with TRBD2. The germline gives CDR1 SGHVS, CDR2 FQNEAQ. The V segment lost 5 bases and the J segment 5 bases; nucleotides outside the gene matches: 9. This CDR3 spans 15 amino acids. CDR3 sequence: CASSADGTSRETQYF. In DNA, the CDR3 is TGTGCCAGCAGCGCCGACGGGACTAGCAGGGAGACCCAGTACTTC.

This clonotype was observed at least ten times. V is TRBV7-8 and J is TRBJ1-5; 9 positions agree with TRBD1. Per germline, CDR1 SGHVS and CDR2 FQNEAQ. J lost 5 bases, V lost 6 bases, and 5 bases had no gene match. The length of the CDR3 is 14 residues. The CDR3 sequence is CASSSGTGHQPQHF. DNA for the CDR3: TGTGCCAGCAGTTCCGGGACAGGGCATCAGCCCCAGCATTTT. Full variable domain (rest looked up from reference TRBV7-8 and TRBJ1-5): GAGVSQSPRYKVAKRGQDVALRCDPISGHVSLFWYQQALGQGPEFLTYFQNEAQLDKSGLPSDRFFAERPEGSVSTLKIQRTQQEDSAVYLCASSSGTGHQPQHFGDGTRLSIL.

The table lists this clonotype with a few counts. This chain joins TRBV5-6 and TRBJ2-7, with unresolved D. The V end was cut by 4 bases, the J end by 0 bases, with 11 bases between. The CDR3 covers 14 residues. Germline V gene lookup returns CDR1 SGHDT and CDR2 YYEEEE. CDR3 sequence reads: CASSAYLSSYEQYF. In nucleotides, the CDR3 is TGTGCCAGCAGCGCCTACCTAAGCTCCTACGAGCAGTACTTC.

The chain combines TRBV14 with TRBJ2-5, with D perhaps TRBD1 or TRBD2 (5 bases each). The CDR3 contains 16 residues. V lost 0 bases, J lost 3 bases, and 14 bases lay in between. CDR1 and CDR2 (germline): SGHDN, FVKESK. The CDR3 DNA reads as TGTGCCAGCAGCCAAGAAAAGGGACGGGTGAAAGAGACCCAGTACTTC. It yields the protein CASSQEKGRVKETQYF.

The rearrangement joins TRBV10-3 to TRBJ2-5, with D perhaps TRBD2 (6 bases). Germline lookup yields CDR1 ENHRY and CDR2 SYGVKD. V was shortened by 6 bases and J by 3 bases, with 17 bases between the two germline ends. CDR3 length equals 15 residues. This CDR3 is CAIRDPGGAKETQYF. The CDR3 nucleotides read TGTGCCATCAGAGATCCCGGCGGGGCCAAAGAGACCCAGTACTTC.

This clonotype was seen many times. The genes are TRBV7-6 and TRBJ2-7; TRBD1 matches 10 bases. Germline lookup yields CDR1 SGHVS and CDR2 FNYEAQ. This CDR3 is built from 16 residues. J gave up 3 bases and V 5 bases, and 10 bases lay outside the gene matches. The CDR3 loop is CASSRYDGTGDYEQYF. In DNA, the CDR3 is TGTGCCAGCAGCCGGTACGACGGGACAGGGGACTACGAGCAGTACTTC. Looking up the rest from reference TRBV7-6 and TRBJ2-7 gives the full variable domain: GAGVSQSPRYKVTKRGQDVALRCDPISGHVSLYWYRQALGQGPEFLTYFNYEAQQDKSGLPNDRFSAERPEGSISTLTIQRTEQRDSAMYRCASSRYDGTGDYEQYFGPGTRLTVT.

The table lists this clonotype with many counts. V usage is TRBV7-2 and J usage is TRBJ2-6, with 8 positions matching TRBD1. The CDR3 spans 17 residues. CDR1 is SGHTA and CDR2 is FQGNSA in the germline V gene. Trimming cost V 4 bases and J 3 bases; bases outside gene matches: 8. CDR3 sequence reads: CASSSIGQGGGANVLTF. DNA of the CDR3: TGTGCCAGCAGCTCGATTGGACAGGGCGGTGGGGCCAACGTCCTGACTTTC.

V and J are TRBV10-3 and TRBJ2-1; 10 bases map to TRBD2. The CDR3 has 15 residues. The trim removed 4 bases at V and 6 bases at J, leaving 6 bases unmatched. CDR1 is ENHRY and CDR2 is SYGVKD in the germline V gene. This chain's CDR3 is CAISGSAGGGNEQFF. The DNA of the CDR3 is TGTGCCATCAGTGGTTCAGCGGGAGGGGGCAATGAGCAGTTCTTC.

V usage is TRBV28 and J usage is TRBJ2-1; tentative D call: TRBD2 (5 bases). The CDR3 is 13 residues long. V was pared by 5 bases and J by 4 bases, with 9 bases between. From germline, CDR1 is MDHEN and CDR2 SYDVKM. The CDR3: CASSPTRYNEQFF. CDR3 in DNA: TGTGCCAGCAGTCCAACTAGGTACAATGAGCAGTTCTTC.

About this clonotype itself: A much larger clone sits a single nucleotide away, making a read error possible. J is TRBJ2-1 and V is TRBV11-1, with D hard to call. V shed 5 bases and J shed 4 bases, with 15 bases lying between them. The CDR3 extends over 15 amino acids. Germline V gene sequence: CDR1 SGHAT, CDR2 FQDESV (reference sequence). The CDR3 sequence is CASSPRSLGYNEQFF. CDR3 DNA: TGTGCCAGCAGCCCAAGGTCGCTAGGGTACAATGAGCAGTTCTTC.

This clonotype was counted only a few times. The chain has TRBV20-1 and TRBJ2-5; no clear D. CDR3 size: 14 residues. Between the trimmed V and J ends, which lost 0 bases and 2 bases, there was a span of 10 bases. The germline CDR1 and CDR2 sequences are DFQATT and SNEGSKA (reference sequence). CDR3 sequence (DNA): TGCAGTGCTAGAGAAGCGTCCCGTCAAGAGACCCAGTACTTC. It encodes CSAREASRQETQYF.

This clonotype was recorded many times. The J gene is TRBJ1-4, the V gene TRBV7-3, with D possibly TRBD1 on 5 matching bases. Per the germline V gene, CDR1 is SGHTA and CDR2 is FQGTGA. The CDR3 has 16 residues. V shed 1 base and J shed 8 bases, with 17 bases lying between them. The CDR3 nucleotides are TGTGCCAGCAGCTTAAACCCGATGGGGCCCTCGGAAAAACTGTTTTTT. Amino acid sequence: CASSLNPMGPSEKLFF.

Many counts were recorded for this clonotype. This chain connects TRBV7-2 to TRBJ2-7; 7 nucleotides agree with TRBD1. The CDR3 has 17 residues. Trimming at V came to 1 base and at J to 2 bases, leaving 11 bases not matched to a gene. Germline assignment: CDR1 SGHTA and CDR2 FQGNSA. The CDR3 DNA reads TGTGCCAGCAGCTTAGGTTATGGGGACAGAAGAACCTACGAGCAGTACTTC. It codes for CASSLGYGDRRTYEQYF.

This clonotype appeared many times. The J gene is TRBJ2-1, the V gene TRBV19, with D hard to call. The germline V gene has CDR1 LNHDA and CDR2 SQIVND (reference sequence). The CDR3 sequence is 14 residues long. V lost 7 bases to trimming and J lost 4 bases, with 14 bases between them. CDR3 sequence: CASTRHDLYNEQFF. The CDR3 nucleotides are TGTGCCAGTACCCGGCACGACCTGTACAATGAGCAGTTCTTC.